This T cell receptor beta chain emerged from a study of memory CD4+ T cells and cytomegalovirus serostatus. The sort gate was single viable CD3+CD4+CD8-CD45RO+ cells for memory CD4+ T cells. CMV serostatus came from serum IgG against pp150, pp28, p38, p52. Positive selection with CD4 microbeads enriched total CD4+ T cells. A few counts support this clone. The germline CDR1 and CDR2 sequences are MDHEN and SYDVKM. This CDR3 is built from 15 residues. With 7 bases removed from V and 0 bases from J, the gap between germline ends came to 13 bases. The method was immunoSEQ multiplex PCR; TCRdb's version includes in-frame clones alone and lacks a portion of them. The sample has tens of thousands of clones, about 80% seen once.

Sequencing used memory CD4+ T cells from blood. The rearrangement uses TRBV28 and TRBJ1-3, with no clear D. The TCR sequence derives from an adult in good health and CMV-seropositive. The CDR3 nucleotides read TGTGCCAGCATTCTCGCCCCAGGCTCTGGAAACACCATATATTTT. Translated: CASILAPGSGNTIYF.